Shown below are 9 T cell receptor beta chains from a single sample sequenced in a study of T cell responses to AZD1222 COVID-19 vaccine. Profiling relied on immunoSEQ multiplex PCR, and the TCRdb table lists in-frame clones only, not all of them. The table includes about 95,000 clones, 85% to 90% detected once. Specimen: peripheral blood, collected on day 0 of AZD1222 vaccination. The receptors come from an adult in good health.

V is TRBV11-2 and J is TRBJ1-3; the D gene is possibly TRBD1 (5 bases). V lost 2 bases to trimming and J lost 2 bases, with 7 bases between them. The CDR3 loop spans 14 amino acids. Germline-derived CDR1 and CDR2 are SGHAT and FQNNGV. CDR3 coding DNA: TGTGCCAGCAGCTTATGGGGCCCTGGAAACACCATATATTTT. The encoded protein is CASSLWGPGNTIYF.

The count of this clone is one. The chain combines TRBV18 with TRBJ1-2, with a possible D match to TRBD1 (5 bases). The germline V and J ends were trimmed by 5 bases and 3 bases, with 10 bases remaining between them. CDR1 KGHSH and CDR2 LQKENI come from the germline V gene. This CDR3 is 13 amino acids long. The CDR3 spells CASSYDSHYGYTF. DNA of the CDR3: TGTGCCAGCTCATATGACAGTCACTATGGCTACACCTTC.

The chain's CDR3 is CASSESKGGRLNTGELFF. For the CDR3, the DNA is TGCGCCAGCAGTGAGTCGAAGGGGGGACGGCTAAACACCGGGGAGCTGTTTTTT. This sequence joins TRBV10-2 and TRBJ2-2; D may correspond to TRBD1 or TRBD2 (6 bases each). The V gene lost 0 bases and the J gene lost 2 bases, with 16 bases spanning the gap. The CDR3 spans 18 residues. Germline-derived CDR1 and CDR2 are WSHSY and SAAADI.

The chain links TRBV19 to TRBJ1-5, with 10 nucleotides matching TRBD1. The CDR3 has 16 residues. CDR1 is LNHDA and CDR2 is SQIVND in the germline V gene (reference sequence). Unmatched junction bases numbered 7, after V lost 6 bases and J lost 2 bases. DNA of the CDR3: TGTGCCAGTAGCCTCCGTGGGACAGGGGGCAATCAGCCCCAGCATTTT. Translation: CASSLRGTGGNQPQHF.

This sequence joins TRBV9 and TRBJ2-5; D may match TRBD1 or TRBD2 (5 bases each). Germline V gene data show CDR1 as SGDLS and CDR2 as YYNGEE. V was cut by 3 bases and J by 3 bases, with 12 bases left in between. The CDR3 runs to 14 residues. CDR3 in amino acids: CASSGRDPKETQYF. CDR3 sequence (DNA): TGTGCCAGCAGCGGCCGGGACCCTAAAGAGACCCAGTACTTC.

The J gene is TRBJ1-1, the V gene TRBV7-8, with TRBD1 identical over 9 bases. Unmatched junction bases numbered 5, after V lost 6 bases and J lost 0 bases. The CDR3 contains 15 residues. Germline V lookup: CDR1 SGHVS, CDR2 FQNEAQ. The CDR3 DNA sequence: TGTGCCAGCAGGCTACAGGGGGCATTGAACACTGAAGCTTTCTTT. Its translation: CASRLQGALNTEAFF.

The chain carries TRBV4-1 and TRBJ2-3; 12 bases map to TRBD2. CDR1 and CDR2 (germline): MGHRA, YSYEKL. The CDR3 runs to 16 residues. Trimming at V came to 5 bases and at J to 5 bases, leaving 8 bases not matched to a gene. CDR3 sequence (DNA): TGCGCCAGCAGCTTACTAGCGGGGGGACAGGGAGATACGCAGTATTTT. This translates into CASSLLAGGQGDTQYF.

The rearrangement uses TRBV5-1 and TRBJ2-5; D may match TRBD1 or TRBD2 (5 bases each). The ends were cut back, 0 bases at V and 2 bases at J, with 11 bases in the middle. In germline, CDR1 is SGHRS, CDR2 YFSETQ. The CDR3 covers 15 residues. The CDR3 here is CASSLAVGGQETQYF. The CDR3 bases are TGCGCCAGCAGCTTGGCCGTTGGGGGACAAGAGACCCAGTACTTC.

The chain uses TRBV6-6 and TRBJ1-2, with no clear D. The CDR3 contains 15 residues. Germline V gene sequence: CDR1 MNHNY, CDR2 SVGAGI (reference sequence). The V end was cut by 0 bases, the J end by 6 bases, with 14 bases between. The CDR3 nucleotides are TGTGCCAGCAGTTACTCGATGGGTGCAGGTCATGGCTACACCTTC. Translation: CASSYSMGAGHGYTF.